This is a list of T cell receptor beta chains from one sample in a study of shared clonotypes between healthy human individuals. Profiled with immunoSEQ multiplex PCR; TCRdb holds only in-frame clones, not every one. The data contain some 480,000 clones, 79% of them singletons. The sequenced sample consisted of PBMCs. Source of these receptors: a woman aged 40 to 50 in good health. Some clones in this sample may be carry-over from other donors' samples. Each CDR3 is given with its conserved first and last residue. A D gene is named only where the DNA matches it firmly. Clone size is stated in some rows and not others, as once, few, many or a class when expanded.

abundance,d_gene,j_gene,v_gene,CDR3aa,CDR3nt
NA,NA,TRBJ2-1,TRBV6-1,CASTRRDNEQFF,TGTGCCAGCACAAGACGGGACAATGAGCAGTTCTTC
NA,NA,TRBJ1-1,TRBV18,CASSPQTAGREGNTEAFF,TGTGCCAGCTCACCACAGACAGCGGGGAGGGAGGGGAACACTGAAGCTTTCTTT
NA,NA,TRBJ2-5,TRBV18,CASSPWARTIEETQYF,TGTGCCAGCTCACCCTGGGCACGAACGATCGAAGAGACCCAGTACTTC
NA,NA,TRBJ2-1,TRBV6-5,CASSYSRSRNEQFF,TGTGCCAGCAGTTACTCGAGATCCAGAAATGAGCAGTTCTTC
NA,TRBD2,TRBJ2-2,TRBV7-9,CASSLGAAGVGANTGELFF,TGTGCCAGCAGCTTGGGTGCAGCGGGAGTTGGTGCGAACACCGGGGAGCTGTTTTTT
few,TRBD2,TRBJ2-7,TRBV7-2,CASSLVASGRTSSYEQYF,TGTGCCAGCAGCTTAGTGGCTAGCGGGAGGACGAGCTCCTACGAGCAGTACTTC
NA,NA,TRBJ2-6,TRBV9,CASSVAGGGAGANVLTF,TGTGCCAGCAGCGTAGCTGGAGGAGGGGCTGGGGCCAACGTCCTGACTTTC
NA,NA,TRBJ2-7,TRBV9,CASSVEGAGEQYF,TGTGCCAGCAGCGTAGAAGGGGCGGGCGAGCAGTACTTC
NA,NA,TRBJ1-1,TRBV30,CAGSGYTEAFF,TGTGCCGGAAGTGGGTACACTGAAGCTTTCTTT
NA,NA,TRBJ1-5,TRBV29-1,CSVAEGYGQPQHF,TGCAGCGTTGCCGAGGGCTACGGTCAGCCCCAGCATTTT
NA,NA,TRBJ1-1,TRBV19,CASRPSRRRDTEAFF,TGTGCCAGTAGACCTTCTAGGCGTAGGGACACTGAAGCTTTCTTT
NA,TRBD1,TRBJ1-5,TRBV27,CASRSTGNNQPQHF,TGTGCCAGCAGATCGACAGGGAACAATCAGCCCCAGCATTTT
few,NA,TRBJ2-6,TRBV5-6,CASSSWGAGANVLTF,TGTGCCAGCAGCTCCTGGGGGGCCGGGGCCAACGTCCTGACTTTC
NA,NA,TRBJ2-1,TRBV7-3,CASSLTSGVNNEQFF,TGTGCCAGCAGCTTAACGTCCGGGGTCAACAATGAGCAGTTCTTC